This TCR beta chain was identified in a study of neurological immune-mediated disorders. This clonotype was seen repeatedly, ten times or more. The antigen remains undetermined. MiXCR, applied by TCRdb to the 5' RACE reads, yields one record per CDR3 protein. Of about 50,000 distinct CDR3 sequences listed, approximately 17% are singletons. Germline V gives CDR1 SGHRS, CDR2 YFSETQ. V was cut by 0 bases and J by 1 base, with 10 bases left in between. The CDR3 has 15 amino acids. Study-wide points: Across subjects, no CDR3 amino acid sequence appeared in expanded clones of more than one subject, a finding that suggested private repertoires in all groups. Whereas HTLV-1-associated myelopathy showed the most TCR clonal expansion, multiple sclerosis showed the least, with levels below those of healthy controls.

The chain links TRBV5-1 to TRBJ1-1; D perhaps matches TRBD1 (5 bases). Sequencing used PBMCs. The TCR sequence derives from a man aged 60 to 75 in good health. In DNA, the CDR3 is TGCGCCAGCAGCTTGGGGGGGGGGAGGAACACTGAAGCTTTCTTT. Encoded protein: CASSLGGGRNTEAFF.